The T cell receptor (beta chain) under discussion was sequenced for a study of monozygotic twins with cystic fibrosis. As regards this clone: Its matching antigen is unknown.

Some clones are missing from TCRdb's copy, which holds only in-frame ones; the method was immunoSEQ multiplex PCR. The sample shows about 14,000 clones, roughly 93% of them seen only once. Notes on the study in general: In this small cohort, shared CDR3 numbers showed no association with age, concordance or disease severity. The repertoire was suggested to be naive-dominated, clonality median around 0.0089. Nucleotide-identical clonotype sharing was significantly higher within monozygotic CF twin pairs than between unrelated CF individuals.

This TCR was sampled from a girl under 10 years old with cystic fibrosis. The material sequenced was blood.

In DNA form, the CDR3 reads TGTGCCAGCAGCTTGGAACTAGCGGGCCCCGGAGAGCAGTACTTC. This codes for CASSLELAGPGEQYF. The gene calls are TRBV7-2 and TRBJ2-7; TRBD2 aligns across 9 bases. Germline V CDR1 and CDR2: SGHTA, FQGNSA. The CDR3 loop spans 15 amino acids. Trimming cost V 3 bases and J 7 bases; bases outside gene matches: 10.